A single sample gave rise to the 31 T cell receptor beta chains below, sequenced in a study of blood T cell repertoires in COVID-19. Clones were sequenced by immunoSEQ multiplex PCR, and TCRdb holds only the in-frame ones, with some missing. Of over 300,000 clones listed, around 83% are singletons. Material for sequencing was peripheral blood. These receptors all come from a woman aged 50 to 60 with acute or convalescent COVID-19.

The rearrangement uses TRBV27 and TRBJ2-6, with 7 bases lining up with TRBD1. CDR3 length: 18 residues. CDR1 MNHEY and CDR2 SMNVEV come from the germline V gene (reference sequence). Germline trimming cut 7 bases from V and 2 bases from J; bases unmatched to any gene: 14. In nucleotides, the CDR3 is TGTGCCAGCACCGCTAGACCAAAGGGGGCGACTGGGGCCAACGTCCTGACTTTC. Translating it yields CASTARPKGATGANVLTF.

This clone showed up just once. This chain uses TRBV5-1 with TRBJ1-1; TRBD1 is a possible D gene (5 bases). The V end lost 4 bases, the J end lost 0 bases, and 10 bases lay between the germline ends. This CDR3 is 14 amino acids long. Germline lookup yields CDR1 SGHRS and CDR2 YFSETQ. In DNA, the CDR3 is TGCGCCAGCAGCCAGGACATTATGAACACTGAAGCTTTCTTT. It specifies CASSQDIMNTEAFF.

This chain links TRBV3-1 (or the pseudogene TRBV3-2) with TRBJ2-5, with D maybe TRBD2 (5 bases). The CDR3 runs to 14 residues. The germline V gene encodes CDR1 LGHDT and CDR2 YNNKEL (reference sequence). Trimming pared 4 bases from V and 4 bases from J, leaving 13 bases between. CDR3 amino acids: CASSPSRGGETQYF. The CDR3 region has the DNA TGTGCCAGCAGCCCAAGTCGCGGAGGAGAGACCCAGTACTTC.

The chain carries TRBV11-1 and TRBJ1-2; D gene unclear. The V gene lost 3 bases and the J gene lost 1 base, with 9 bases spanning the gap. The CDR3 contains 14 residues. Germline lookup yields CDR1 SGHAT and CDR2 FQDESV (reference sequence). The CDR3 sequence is CASSFYNNNYGYTF. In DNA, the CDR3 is TGTGCCAGCAGCTTTTACAACAATAACTATGGCTACACCTTC.

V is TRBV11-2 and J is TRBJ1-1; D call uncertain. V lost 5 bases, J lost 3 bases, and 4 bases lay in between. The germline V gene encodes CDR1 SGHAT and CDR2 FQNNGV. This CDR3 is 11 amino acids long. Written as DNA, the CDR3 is TGTGCCAGCAGCCCGTACACTGAAGCTTTCTTT. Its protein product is CASSPYTEAFF. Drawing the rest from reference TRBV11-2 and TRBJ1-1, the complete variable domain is EAGVAQSPRYKIIEKRQSVAFWCNPISGHATLYWYQQILGQGPKLLIQFQNNGVVDDSQLPKDRFSAERLKGVDSTLKIQPAKLEDSAVYLCASSPYTEAFFGQGTRLTVV.

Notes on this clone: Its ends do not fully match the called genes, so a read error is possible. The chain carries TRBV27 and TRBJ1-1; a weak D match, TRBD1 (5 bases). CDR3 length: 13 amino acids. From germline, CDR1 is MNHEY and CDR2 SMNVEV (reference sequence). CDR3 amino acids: CASRLRGSTEAFF. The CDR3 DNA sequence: TGTGCCAGCCGTTTAAGGGGAAGCACTGAAGCTTTCTTT.

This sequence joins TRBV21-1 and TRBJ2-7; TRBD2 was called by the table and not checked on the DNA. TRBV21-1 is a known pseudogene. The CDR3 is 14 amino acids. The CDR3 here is CASSKRDPGYEQYV. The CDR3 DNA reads TGTGCCAGCAGCAAGAGGGATCCCGGATACGAGCAGTACGTC.

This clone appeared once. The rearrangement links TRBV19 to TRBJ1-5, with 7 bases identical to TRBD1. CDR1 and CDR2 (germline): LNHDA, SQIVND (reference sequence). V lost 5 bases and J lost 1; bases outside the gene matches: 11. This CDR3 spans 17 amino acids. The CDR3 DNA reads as TGTGCCAGTAGTGTCCGACAGGGAAGGGACAGCAATCAGCCCCAGCATTTT. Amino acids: CASSVRQGRDSNQPQHF.

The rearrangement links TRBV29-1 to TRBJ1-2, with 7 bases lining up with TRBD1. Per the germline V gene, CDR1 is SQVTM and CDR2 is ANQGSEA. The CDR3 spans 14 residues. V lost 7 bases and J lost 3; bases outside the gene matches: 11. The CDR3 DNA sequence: TGCAGCGCGTCAGGACAGGATTCCCACTATGGCTACACCTTC. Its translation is CSASGQDSHYGYTF.

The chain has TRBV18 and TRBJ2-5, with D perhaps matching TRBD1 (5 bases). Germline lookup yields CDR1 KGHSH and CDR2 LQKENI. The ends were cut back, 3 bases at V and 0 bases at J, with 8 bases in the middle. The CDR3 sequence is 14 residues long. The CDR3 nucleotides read TGTGCCAGCTCACCCGGACAAAACCAAGAGACCCAGTACTTC. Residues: CASSPGQNQETQYF. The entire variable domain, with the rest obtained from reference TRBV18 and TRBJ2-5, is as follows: NAGVMQNPRHLVRRRGQEARLRCSPMKGHSHVYWYRQLPEEGLKFMVYLQKENIIDESGMPKERFSAEFPKEGPSILRIQQVVRGDSAAYFCASSPGQNQETQYFGPGTRLLVL.

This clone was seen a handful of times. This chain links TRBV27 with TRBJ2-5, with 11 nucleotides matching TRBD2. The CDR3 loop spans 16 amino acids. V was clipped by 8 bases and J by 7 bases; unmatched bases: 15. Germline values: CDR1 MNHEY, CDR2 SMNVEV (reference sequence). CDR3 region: CASAPSSGRTYGTQYF. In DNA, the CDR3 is TGTGCCAGCGCTCCGTCTAGCGGGAGGACGTACGGGACCCAGTACTTC.

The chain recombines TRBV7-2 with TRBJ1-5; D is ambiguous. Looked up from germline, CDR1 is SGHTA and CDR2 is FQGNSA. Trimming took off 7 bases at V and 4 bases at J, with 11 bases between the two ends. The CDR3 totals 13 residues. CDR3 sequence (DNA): TGTGCCAGCACCACGGACTCGAATCAGCCCCAGCATTTT. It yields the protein CASTTDSNQPQHF.

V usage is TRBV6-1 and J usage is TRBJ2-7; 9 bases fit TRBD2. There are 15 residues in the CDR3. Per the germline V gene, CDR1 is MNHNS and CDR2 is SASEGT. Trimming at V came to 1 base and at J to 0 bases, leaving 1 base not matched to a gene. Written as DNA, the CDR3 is TGTGCCAGCAGTGAAGGACTAGCGGACTCCTACGAGCAGTACTTC. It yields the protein CASSEGLADSYEQYF.

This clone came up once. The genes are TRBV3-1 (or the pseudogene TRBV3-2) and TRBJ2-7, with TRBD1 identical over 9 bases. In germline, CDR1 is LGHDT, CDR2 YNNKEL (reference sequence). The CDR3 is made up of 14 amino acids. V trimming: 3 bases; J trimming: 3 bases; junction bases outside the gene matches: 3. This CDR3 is CASSQWTGVYEQYF. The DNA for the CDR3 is TGTGCCAGCAGCCAGTGGACAGGGGTCTACGAGCAGTACTTC.

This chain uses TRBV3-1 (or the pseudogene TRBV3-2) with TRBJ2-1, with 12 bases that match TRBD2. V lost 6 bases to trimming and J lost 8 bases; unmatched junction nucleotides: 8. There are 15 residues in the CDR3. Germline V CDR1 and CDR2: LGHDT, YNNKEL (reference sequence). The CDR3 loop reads CASSLTSGSLDEQFF. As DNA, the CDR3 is TGTGCCAGCAGTCTGACTAGCGGGAGTCTGGATGAGCAGTTCTTC.

CDR3 bases: TGTGCCAGCAGCTTAAACTTACAAGAGACCCAGTACTTC. Amino acid sequence: CASSLNLQETQYF. The chain employs TRBV7-2 and TRBJ2-5; no definite D call. Germline V gene lookup returns CDR1 SGHTA and CDR2 FQGNSA. CDR3 length: 13 amino acids. V dropped 2 bases and J dropped 2 bases, with 6 bases sitting between them.

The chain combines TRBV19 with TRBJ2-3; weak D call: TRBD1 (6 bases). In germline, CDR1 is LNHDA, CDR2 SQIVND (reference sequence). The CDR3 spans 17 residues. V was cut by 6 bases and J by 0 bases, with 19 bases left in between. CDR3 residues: CASRGQFGQPSTDTQYF. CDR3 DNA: TGTGCCAGTAGAGGACAATTCGGACAGCCTAGCACAGATACGCAGTATTTT.

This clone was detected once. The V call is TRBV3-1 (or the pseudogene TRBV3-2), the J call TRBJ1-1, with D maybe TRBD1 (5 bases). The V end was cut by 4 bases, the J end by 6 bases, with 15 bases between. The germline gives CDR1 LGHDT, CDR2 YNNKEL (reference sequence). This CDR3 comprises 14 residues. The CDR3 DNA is TGTGCCAGCAGCCCAAAAACGGGGGTCCCTGAAGCTTTCTTT. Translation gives CASSPKTGVPEAFF.

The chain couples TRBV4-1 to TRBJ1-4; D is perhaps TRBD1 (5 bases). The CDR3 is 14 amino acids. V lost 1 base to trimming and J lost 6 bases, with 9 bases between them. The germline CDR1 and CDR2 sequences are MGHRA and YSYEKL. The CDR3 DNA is TGCGCCAGCAGCCAAGCCGGGGGAGATGAAAAACTGTTTTTT. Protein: CASSQAGGDEKLFF.

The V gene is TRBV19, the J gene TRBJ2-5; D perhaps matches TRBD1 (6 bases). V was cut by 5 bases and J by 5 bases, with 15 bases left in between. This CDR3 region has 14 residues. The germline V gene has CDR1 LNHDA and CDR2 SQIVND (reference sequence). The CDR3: CASSVPGARETQYF. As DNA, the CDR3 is TGTGCCAGTAGTGTACCAGGGGCCCGGGAGACCCAGTACTTC.

CDR3: CAWSWDRGYNEQFF. The CDR3 DNA reads as TGTGCCTGGAGTTGGGACAGGGGATACAATGAGCAGTTCTTC. The chain employs TRBV30 and TRBJ2-1; 10 nucleotides match TRBD1. Germline assignment: CDR1 GTSNPN and CDR2 SVGIG (reference sequence). V lost 2 bases and J lost 4; bases outside the gene matches: 2. The CDR3 is 14 residues long. Full variable domain (rest looked up from reference TRBV30 and TRBJ2-1): SQTIHQWPATLVQPVGSPLSLECTVEGTSNPNLYWYRQAAGRGLQLLFYSVGIGQISSEVPQNLSASRPQDRQFILSSKKLLLSDSGFYLCAWSWDRGYNEQFFGPGTRLTVL.

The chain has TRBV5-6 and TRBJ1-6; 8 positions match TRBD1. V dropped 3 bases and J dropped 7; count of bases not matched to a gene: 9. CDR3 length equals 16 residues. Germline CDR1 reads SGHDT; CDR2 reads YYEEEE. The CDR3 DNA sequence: TGTGCCAGCAGCTCGGACAGGGCATCTAAGAATTCACCCCTCCACTTT. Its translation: CASSSDRASKNSPLHF.

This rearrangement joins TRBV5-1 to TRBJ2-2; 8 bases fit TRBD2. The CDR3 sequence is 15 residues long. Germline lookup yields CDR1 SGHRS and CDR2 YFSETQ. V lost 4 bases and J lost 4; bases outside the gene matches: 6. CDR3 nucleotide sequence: TGCGCCAGCAGCAACCCGGGAGGGACCACCGGGGAGCTGTTTTTT. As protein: CASSNPGGTTGELFF.

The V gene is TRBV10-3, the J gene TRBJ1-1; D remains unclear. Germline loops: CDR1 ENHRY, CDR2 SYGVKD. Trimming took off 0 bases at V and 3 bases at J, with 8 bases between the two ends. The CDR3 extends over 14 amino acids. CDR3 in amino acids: CAISESFEYTEAFF. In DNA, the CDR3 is TGTGCCATCAGTGAGTCGTTCGAGTACACTGAAGCTTTCTTT.

Here the CDR3 DNA reads TGCGCCAGCAGCTCGCTAGCGGGGGGACCCACAGATACGCAGTATTTT. This encodes CASSSLAGGPTDTQYF. The gene calls are TRBV5-1 and TRBJ2-3, with 11 bases fitting TRBD2. V trimming: 3 bases; J trimming: 2 bases; junction bases outside the gene matches: 5. Germline values: CDR1 SGHRS, CDR2 YFSETQ. CDR3 length: 16 residues.

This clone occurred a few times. Here the CDR3 DNA reads TGCGCCAGCAGCTTGGCCCTTTCTTCAGGTGAGCAGTTCTTC. Its translation is CASSLALSSGEQFF. The V and J genes are TRBV5-1 and TRBJ2-1, with D unresolved. CDR3 size: 14 residues. Per germline, CDR1 SGHRS and CDR2 YFSETQ. V lost 0 bases and J 9 bases, leaving 13 bases between the germline ends.

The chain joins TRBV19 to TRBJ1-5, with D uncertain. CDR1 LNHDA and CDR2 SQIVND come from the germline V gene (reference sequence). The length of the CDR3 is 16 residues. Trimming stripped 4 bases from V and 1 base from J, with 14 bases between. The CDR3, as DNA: TGTGCCAGTAGTAACCCCCCCGGAGGGAGCAATCAGCCCCAGCATTTT. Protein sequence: CASSNPPGGSNQPQHF.

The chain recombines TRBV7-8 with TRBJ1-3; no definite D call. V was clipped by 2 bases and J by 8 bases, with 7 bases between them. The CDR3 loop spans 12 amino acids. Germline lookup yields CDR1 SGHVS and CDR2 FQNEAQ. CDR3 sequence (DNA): TGTGCCAGCAGCTTATTCTCAGACACCATATATTTT. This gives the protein CASSLFSDTIYF.

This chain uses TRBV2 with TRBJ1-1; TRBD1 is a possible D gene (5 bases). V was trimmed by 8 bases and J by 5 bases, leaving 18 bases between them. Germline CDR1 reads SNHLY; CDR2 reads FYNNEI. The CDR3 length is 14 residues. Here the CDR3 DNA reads TGTGCCAGCGTGTGGGAAACAGGTAGGACTGAAGCTTTCTTT. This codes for CASVWETGRTEAFF.

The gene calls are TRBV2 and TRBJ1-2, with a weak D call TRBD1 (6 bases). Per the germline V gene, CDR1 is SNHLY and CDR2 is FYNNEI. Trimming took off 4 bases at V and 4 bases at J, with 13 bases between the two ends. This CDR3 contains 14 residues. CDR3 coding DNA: TGTGCCAGCAGTGTAGGGCAGGGGTCCTATGGCTACACCTTC. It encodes CASSVGQGSYGYTF.

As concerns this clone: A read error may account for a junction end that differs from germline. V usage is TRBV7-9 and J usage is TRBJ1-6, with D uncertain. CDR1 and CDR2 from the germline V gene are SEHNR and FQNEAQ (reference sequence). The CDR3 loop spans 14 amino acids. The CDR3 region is CASSLGGFNSPLHF. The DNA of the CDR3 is TGTGCCAGCAGTTTAGGAGGTTTTAATTCACCCCTCCACTTT.